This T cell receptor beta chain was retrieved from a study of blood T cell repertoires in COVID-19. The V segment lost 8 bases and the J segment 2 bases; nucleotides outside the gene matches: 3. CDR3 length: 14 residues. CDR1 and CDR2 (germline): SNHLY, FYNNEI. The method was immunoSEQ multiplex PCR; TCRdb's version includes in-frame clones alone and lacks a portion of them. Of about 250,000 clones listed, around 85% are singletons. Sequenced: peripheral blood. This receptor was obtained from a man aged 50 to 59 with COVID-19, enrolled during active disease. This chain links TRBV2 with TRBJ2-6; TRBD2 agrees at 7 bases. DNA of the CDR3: TGTGCCAGCGGTCGGGGGGCTGGGGCCAACGTCCTGACTTTC. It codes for CASGRGAGANVLTF.